Sequencing of this TCR beta chain was carried out in a study of T-cell memory formation after mild COVID-19. Overall study: In these data, TCR clusters were largely donor specific.

TCR alpha and TCR beta cDNA libraries with sample barcodes and UMIs came from 5'RACE using constant-segment primers. TCRdb reprocessed the 5' RACE reads via MiXCR and lists one record per CDR3 protein. The sample holds about 560,000 distinct CDR3 sequences, 15% to 20% seen once. Broader study findings: Contracting clones from day 15 to 85 had balanced CD4/CD8; later expanders favoured CD4+. In pre-infection memory, a portion of responding clones appeared, which suggested that cross-reactive memory joined.

Trimming took 0 bases from V and 8 from J, leaving 22 bases between them. The length of the CDR3 is 16 residues. Germline loops: CDR1 GTSNPN, CDR2 SVGIG (reference sequence). Remarks on this clonotype: Its matching antigen is unknown.

This TCR derives from an adult woman who had mild COVID-19 (a few samples of this study predate the infection). Cell type and time point are not known. Sequenced material: PBMCs or a T cell subset sorted from them (not recorded which). V usage is TRBV30 and J usage is TRBJ1-2, with D maybe TRBD1 (5 bases). The CDR3 DNA follows: TGTGCCTGGAGTGTACTCTTGGCAGGGAGAGAAGGAGGCTACACCTTC. Amino acids: CAWSVLLAGREGGYTF.